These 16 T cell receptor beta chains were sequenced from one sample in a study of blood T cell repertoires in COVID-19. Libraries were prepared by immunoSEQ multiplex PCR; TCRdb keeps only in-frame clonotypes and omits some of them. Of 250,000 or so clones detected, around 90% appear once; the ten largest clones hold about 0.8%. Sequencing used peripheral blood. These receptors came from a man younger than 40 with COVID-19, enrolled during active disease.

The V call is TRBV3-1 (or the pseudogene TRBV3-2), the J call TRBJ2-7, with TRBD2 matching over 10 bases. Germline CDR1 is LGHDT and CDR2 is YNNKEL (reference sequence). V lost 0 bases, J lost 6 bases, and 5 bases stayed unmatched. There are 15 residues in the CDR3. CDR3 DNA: TGTGCCAGCAGCCAAGATCTAGCGGGGGTCAGCGAGCAGTACTTC. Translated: CASSQDLAGVSEQYF.

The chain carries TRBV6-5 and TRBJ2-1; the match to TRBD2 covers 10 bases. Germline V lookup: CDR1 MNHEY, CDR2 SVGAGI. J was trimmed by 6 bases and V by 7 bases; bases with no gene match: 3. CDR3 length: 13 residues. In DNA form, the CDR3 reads TGTGCCAGCAAGTCTAGCGGGGGCAATGAGCAGTTCTTC. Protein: CASKSSGGNEQFF.

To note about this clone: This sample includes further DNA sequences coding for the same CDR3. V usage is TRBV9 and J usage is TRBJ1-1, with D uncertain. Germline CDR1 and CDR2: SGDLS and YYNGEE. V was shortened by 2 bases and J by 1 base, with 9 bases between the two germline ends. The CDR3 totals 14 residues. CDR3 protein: CASSVTTGNTEAFF. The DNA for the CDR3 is TGTGCCAGCAGCGTCACTACCGGGAACACTGAAGCTTTCTTT.

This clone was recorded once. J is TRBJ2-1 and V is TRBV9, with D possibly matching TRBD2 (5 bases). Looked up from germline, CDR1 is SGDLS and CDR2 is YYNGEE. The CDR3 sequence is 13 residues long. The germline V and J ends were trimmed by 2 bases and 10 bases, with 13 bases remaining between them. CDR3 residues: CASSVNLAGEQFF. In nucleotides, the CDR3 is TGTGCCAGCAGCGTGAACCTAGCCGGAGAGCAGTTCTTC.

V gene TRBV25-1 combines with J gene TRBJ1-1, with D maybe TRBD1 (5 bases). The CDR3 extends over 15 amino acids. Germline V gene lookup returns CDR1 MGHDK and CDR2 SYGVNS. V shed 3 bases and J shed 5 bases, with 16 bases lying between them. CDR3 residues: CASSDGGLGGTEAFF. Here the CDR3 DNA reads TGTGCCAGCAGTGATGGGGGTTTGGGGGGGACTGAAGCTTTCTTT.

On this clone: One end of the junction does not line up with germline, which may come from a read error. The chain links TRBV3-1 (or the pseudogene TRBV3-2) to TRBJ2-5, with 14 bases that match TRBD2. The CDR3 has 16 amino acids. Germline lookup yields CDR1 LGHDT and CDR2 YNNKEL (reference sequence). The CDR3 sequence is CASSLGLAGGQEIQYF. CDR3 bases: TGTGCCAGCAGCCTCGGACTAGCGGGGGGCCAAGAGATCCAGTACTTC.

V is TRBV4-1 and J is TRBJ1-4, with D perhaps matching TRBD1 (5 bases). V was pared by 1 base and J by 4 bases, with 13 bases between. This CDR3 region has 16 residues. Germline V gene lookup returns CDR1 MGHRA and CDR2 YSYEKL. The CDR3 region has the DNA TGCGCCAGCAGCCAAGGTTGGGGCAGAGTTAATGAAAAACTGTTTTTT. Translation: CASSQGWGRVNEKLFF.

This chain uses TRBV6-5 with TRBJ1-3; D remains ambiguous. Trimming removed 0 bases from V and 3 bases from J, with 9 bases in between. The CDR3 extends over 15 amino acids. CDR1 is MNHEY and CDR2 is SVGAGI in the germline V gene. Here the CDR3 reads CASSYSGGVGNTIYF. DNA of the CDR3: TGTGCCAGCAGTTACTCGGGCGGGGTTGGAAACACCATATATTTT.

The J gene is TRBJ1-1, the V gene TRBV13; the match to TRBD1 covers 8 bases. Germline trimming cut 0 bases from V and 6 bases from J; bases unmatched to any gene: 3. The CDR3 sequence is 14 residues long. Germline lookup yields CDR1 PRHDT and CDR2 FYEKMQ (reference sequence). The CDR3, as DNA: TGTGCCAGCAGCTTAGGAGACAGGGGATCTGAAGCTTTCTTT. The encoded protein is CASSLGDRGSEAFF.

The DNA for the CDR3 is TGTGCCAGCAGTTCGTGGCAGGGCCACTACGAGCAGTACTTC. Encoded protein: CASSSWQGHYEQYF. J is TRBJ2-7 and V is TRBV11-2; tentatively, D is TRBD1 (5 bases). Trimming pared 6 bases from V and 3 bases from J, leaving 15 bases between. Germline V gives CDR1 SGHAT, CDR2 FQNNGV. The CDR3 covers 14 residues.

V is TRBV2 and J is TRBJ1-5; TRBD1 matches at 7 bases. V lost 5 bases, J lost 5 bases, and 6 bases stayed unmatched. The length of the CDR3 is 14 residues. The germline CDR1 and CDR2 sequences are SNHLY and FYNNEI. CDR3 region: CASSPDRAHQPQHF. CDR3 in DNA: TGTGCCAGCAGTCCCGACAGGGCCCATCAGCCCCAGCATTTT.

The CDR3 coding sequence is TGTGCCAGTAGTATAACCAGGGGGGAGACTGAAGCTTTCTTT. This sequence encodes CASSITRGETEAFF. This chain links TRBV19 with TRBJ1-1, with TRBD1 identical over 7 bases. The V gene end was trimmed by 2 bases and the J gene end by 5 bases; junction bases not matched to a gene: 5. CDR1 LNHDA and CDR2 SQIVND come from the germline V gene (reference sequence). The CDR3 extends over 14 amino acids.

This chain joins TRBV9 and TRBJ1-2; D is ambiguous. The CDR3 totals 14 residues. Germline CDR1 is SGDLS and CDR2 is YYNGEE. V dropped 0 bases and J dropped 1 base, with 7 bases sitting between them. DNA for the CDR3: TGTGCCAGCAGCGTAGCCGAGGATAACTATGGCTACACCTTC. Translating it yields CASSVAEDNYGYTF.

This CDR3 reads CASSNRGYTDTQYF. CDR3 DNA: TGTGCCAGCAGTAACAGGGGATACACAGATACGCAGTATTTT. The gene calls are TRBV5-6 and TRBJ2-3; 7 bases are a match to TRBD1. The germline V gene has CDR1 SGHDT and CDR2 YYEEEE. V trimming: 5 bases; J trimming: 2 bases; junction bases outside the gene matches: 5. This CDR3 comprises 14 residues.

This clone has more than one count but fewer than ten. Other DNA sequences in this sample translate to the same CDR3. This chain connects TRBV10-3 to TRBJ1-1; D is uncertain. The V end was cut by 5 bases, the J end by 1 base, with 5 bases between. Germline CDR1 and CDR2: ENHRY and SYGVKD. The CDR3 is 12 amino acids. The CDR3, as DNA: TGTGCCATCAGTCAGCGGAACACTGAAGCTTTCTTT. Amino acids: CAISQRNTEAFF.

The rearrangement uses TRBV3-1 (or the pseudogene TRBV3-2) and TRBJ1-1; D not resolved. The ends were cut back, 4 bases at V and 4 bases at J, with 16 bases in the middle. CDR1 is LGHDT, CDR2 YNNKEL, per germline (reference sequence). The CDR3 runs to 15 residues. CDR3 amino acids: CASSPRRTLTTEAFF. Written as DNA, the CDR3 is TGTGCCAGCAGCCCCCGGAGAACGCTTACCACTGAAGCTTTCTTT.